Here is one T cell receptor (beta chain) with its context. This clone's antigen is unknown. One base away there is no much larger clone; base qualities are not given. The sample is drawn from a study of cytomegalovirus exposure and HLA in healthy donors (TCRdb year 2017). Study-level background: An earlier analysis of 587 of the donors reported 276 Gb of sequence data and 117 million unique TCR beta sequences from about 180 million T cells. The later analysis used no new phenotypic data to find candidate immune exposures, relying instead on TCR beta sequences and their occurrence across donors. Of the roughly 400 genotyped donors, over 70% fell in the genetic ancestry cluster associated with self-reported Caucasian donors. Typing coverage varied by locus: roughly 629-640 donors for A, B, C, DRB1 and DQB1; some 520 for DQA1; more than 600 for DPA1; fewer than 480 for DPB1. About 320 gigabases of sequencing data and approximately 85 million unique TCR sequences were included in an early release covering about 620 HLA-typed donors. To decide whether each TCR beta V gene segment behaved as functional or pseudogenic, an earlier analysis of nearly 600 of the donors relied on high-throughput TCR beta sequencing. All discovery cohort repertoires had been generated on a single sequencing platform. Among some 400 genotyped donors of the cohort, an average of approximately 220,000 unique TCR beta nucleotide sequences was sequenced per donor, of which about 18% were non-productive. Along with the roughly 610-subject first cohort, a separate validation cohort of over a hundred different subjects was used. The study used immunosequencing to profile the T cell repertoires of approximately 630 subjects and linked those repertoires to cytomegalovirus serostatus. Because of strong linkage in the cohort, five DR-DQ haplotypes were treated as single units for association and clustering. To study patterns of TCR occurrence, a later analysis re-analyzed previously published TCR beta repertoires from around 670 donors and added high-resolution HLA genotyping. HLA typing included class I and class II loci at four-digit resolution. The study aimed to test whether cataloging public T cell receptors could reveal signatures of past pathogen exposure. Donor age, sex, ethnicity and CMV serostatus were collected together with the repertoire data. A later genetic analysis used genome-wide SNP genotypes for about three fifths of the 666 donors, treating that subset as a discovery cohort. The study combined high-throughput TCR immunosequencing, statistical association of individual TCRs with disease status, and machine learning to predict cytomegalovirus infection status.

From its cysteine to its phenylalanine, the CDR3 spans 15 amino acids. Here the CDR3 DNA is all that survives: 45 bases in frame from base 1. Trimming takes 3 bases off V and 1 base off J; junction bases not matched to a gene: 3. The CDR1 and CDR2 encoded by the germline V gene are SGHTA and FQGNSA. Libraries came from the immunoSEQ multiplex PCR assay. For the multiplex PCR, a mixture combining 60 forward primers for TCR Vbeta segments and 13 reverse primers for TCR Jbeta segments was used. The CDR3 region of rearranged TCR beta genes was amplified from genomic DNA with a multiplex PCR assay. On the Illumina HiSeq System, the amplified TCR beta libraries were sequenced as 87-base-pair reads. Turning to the authors' computational methods: In a later analysis, approximately 74 million unique TCR beta chains were counted across the approximately 640 repertoires, and roughly 10 million of these chains were shared by at least two donors. To remove PCR and sequencing errors, raw reads were error-corrected and collapsed into unique sequences using a nearest-neighbor algorithm that merged closely related sequences. CDR3 sequences were aligned to IMGT reference sequences to assign V, D and J gene segments. Each retained sequence needed at least a six-nucleotide match to both a V gene segment and a J gene segment. Rearrangements were called productive when the CDR3 lacked stop codons and stayed in frame with V and J; all others were non-productive. CDR3 was defined by IMGT convention, running from the second conserved V-encoded cysteine to the conserved J-encoded phenylalanine. The earlier analysis of 587 of the donors excluded sequences that lacked an unambiguous match to a single V gene segment. An earlier analysis of about 590 of the donors classified V segments as functional when productive rearrangements were above 56.7% and as segregating when the standard deviation between donors was above 5%. A statistical classification framework was built for diagnosing cytomegalovirus status from the catalog of TCR beta chain sequences. V and J gene assignment, in a later analysis, came from comparing TCR nucleotide sequences with IMGT/GENE-DB human TR gene sequences. A later analysis assigned CDR3 sequences and most-parsimonious VDJ recombination scenarios with the TCRdist pipeline. In a later analysis, each TCR beta chain was defined by its CDR3 amino acid sequence together with its V-gene family, and reads without a unique V-gene family were excluded. A later analysis removed 600 or so highly shared, low-generation-probability nucleotide sequences to deal with suspected cross-contamination and a sequencing artifact. In a later analysis, a clonal expansion index for each public chain was calculated from normalized within-repertoire ranks of inferred template counts. Generation probabilities in a later analysis came from a VDJ recombination model fitted to out-of-frame rearrangements, and those results were checked against IGoR. In a later analysis, TCR-TCR, TCR-HLA and TCR-CMV co-occurrence was scored with hypergeometric tests, and a repertoire-size bias correction was applied to TCR pairs. A later analysis estimated false discovery rates by permuting HLA or CMV assignments 20 times. In a later analysis, co-occurring TCRs were grouped with DBSCAN, and TCRdist sequence similarity was added when clustering was performed within HLA-allele-positive subsets. Co-occurrence clustering excluded repertoires with fewer than 30,000 or more than 120,000 public chains, plus five with anomalous nucleotide sharing. The clones in this table, taken by TCRdb from immuneACCESS, are in-frame only. Not every clone is retained; where verified, under half of the shortfall comes from an unresolved V gene, and the cause of the rest is unknown. From that table come the V and J calls and clone size; the DNA was used to work out D and trimming. Counted in this sample were almost 95,000 clones; roughly 71% of them appeared once. 2.5% to 3% of the sample belongs to the ten largest clones.

In total, more than 500 healthy bone marrow donors made up the cohort. Cohort members were all nominally healthy when sampled, although unrecorded immune exposures were likely present. The donor tested CMV seronegative, placing the donor among the 350 or so seronegative members of the cohort. A peripheral blood sample was provided by each donor, and peripheral blood mononuclear cells were used for TCR beta sequencing. Genomic DNA was extracted from the blood cell samples with the Qiagen DNeasy Blood Extraction Kit. Broad study findings and their caveats: In a later analysis, TCR association rates were found to vary across HLA loci, with the most associated TCRs seen for DRB1 alleles and the fewest for HLA-C alleles. An association between a missense DCLRE1C variant and V-gene and J-gene trimming of TCR beta chains was found in a later genetic analysis and replicated in an independent cohort. Several of the top co-occurrence clusters appeared to be linked to parvovirus B19, influenza, CMV and Epstein-Barr virus, according to a later analysis. The only immune exposure information available for the cohort was CMV serostatus. A further reported finding was that TCR beta sequences accurately predicted the HLA-A and HLA-B alleles for most subjects in the first cohort. When HLA alleles, especially DR and DQ, strongly co-occurred, TCR associations were difficult to assign to individual alleles. The authors suggested that the approach could potentially be extended to other disease states and immunological phenotypes. Specific HLA alleles were associated with about 17,000 TCR beta sequences at a false discovery rate of 0.05 in a later analysis. Three of the identified cytomegalovirus-associated TCR beta chains were confirmed in vitro to be specific for cytomegalovirus antigens. Because counts were too low, roughly 17 rarely observed V segments, including chromosome 9 orphons, were left out of the earlier analysis of 587 of the donors. The classifier was reported to diagnose cytomegalovirus status with high specificity and sensitivity in both the original cohort and the validation cohort. Compared with equally common non-associated chains, HLA-associated TCR beta chains in a later analysis were more clonally expanded and had lower generation probabilities. A cluster of highly shared sequence variants was judged likely to be a technical artifact of the sequencing pipeline. A later analysis found that most CMV-associated TCR beta chains appeared HLA-restricted, with HLA associations seemingly driven largely by CMV exposure. Most TCR sequences were seen in very few donors, while some public TCRs were found in many individuals. Some IMGT-functional V segments, including TRBV6-2 and TRBV6-3, could not be told apart with the 87-base-pair reads, so those segments were excluded. In the study, some 180 TCR beta chains were listed as associated with cytomegalovirus. Compared with the approximately 600-donor mean, donors in an Asian-associated ancestry cluster had fewer N-insertions in productive TCRs, according to a later genetic analysis. Only TCR beta chains were sequenced in this cohort, and the absence of alpha or paired-chain data limited detectable features. In an earlier analysis of some 640 of the donors, most TCR beta V segments were observed in productive rearrangements about 87% or about 30% of the time, broadly matching IMGT annotations. Correlated functional status among segregating V segments might reflect linkage disequilibrium, but an unknown experimental factor could not be ruled out. Presence/absence analyses assumed roughly uniform sequencing depth across donors, an assumption that may not hold. HLA typing was unavailable for some donors at each locus, so association tests used only the typed subset.

This sequence originates from a man aged 50-59 years in good health and CMV-seronegative. The sequencing input was PBMCs. This sequence uses TRBV7-2 and TRBJ2-3, and 8 junctional nucleotides match TRBD2. The CDR3 region: CASSFQRGRTDTQYF. The bases read TGTGCCAGCAGCTTCCAGCGGGGGCGCACAGATACGCAGTATTTT.